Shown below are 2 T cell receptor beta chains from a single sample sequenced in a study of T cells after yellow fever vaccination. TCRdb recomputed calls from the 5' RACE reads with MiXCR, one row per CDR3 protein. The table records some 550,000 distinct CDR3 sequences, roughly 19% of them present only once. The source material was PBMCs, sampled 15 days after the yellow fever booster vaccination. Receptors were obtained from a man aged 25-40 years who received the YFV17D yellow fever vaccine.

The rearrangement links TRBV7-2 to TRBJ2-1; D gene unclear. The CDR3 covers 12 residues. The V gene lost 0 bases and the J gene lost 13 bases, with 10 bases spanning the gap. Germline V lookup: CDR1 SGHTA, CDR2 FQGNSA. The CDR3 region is CASSLALEPQFF. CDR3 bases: TGTGCCAGCAGCTTAGCCTTAGAGCCTCAGTTCTTC.

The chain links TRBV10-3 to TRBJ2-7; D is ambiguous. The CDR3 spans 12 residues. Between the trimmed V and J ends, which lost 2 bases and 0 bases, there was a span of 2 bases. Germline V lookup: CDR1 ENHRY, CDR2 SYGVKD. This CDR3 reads CAISEDSYEQYF. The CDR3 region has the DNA TGTGCCATCAGTGAGGACTCCTACGAGCAGTACTTC.